A single sample is the source of the 5 T cell receptor beta chains below, sequenced in a study of shared clonotypes between healthy human individuals. Generated by immunoSEQ multiplex PCR, the TCRdb table keeps only in-frame clones and is missing some. In the table there are millions of clones, around nine tenths of which are singletons. The sequenced sample was naive CD4+ T cells sorted from blood. Subset of the sample: CD45RA+ positively selected. The receptors derive from a young man in good health.

V and J are TRBV6-1 and TRBJ2-7, with 10 bases that match TRBD1. With V trimmed by 6 bases and J by 4 bases, 9 bases remained unmatched. The CDR3 runs to 15 residues. The germline gives CDR1 MNHNS, CDR2 SASEGT. CDR3 region: CASRFTGTGVYEQYF. CDR3 DNA sequence: TGTGCCAGCAGATTCACCGGGACAGGGGTGTACGAGCAGTACTTC.

V and J are TRBV30 and TRBJ1-1, with D uncertain. CDR1 is GTSNPN, CDR2 SVGIG, per germline (reference sequence). The CDR3 has 11 amino acids. V shed 0 bases and J shed 10 bases, with 9 bases lying between them. The CDR3, as DNA: TGTGCCTGGAGTGTCAACAGTCCAGCTTTCTTT. Translating it yields CAWSVNSPAFF.

The V gene is TRBV10-3, the J gene TRBJ2-3; 9 bases line up with TRBD2. The V gene end was trimmed by 0 bases and the J gene end by 0 bases; junction bases not matched to a gene: 4. This CDR3 is 17 amino acids long. Germline loops: CDR1 ENHRY, CDR2 SYGVKD. The CDR3 nucleotides read TGTGCCATCAGTGAGTCGAGGCTAGCGGGGAGCACAGATACGCAGTATTTT. Translation gives CAISESRLAGSTDTQYF.

The chain links TRBV2 to TRBJ2-3; 11 nucleotides match TRBD2. The V gene's germline CDR1 is SNHLY and CDR2 FYNNEI. The CDR3 is made up of 15 amino acids. V lost 8 bases to trimming and J lost 2 bases; unmatched junction nucleotides: 6. The CDR3 protein is CASVVTSGITDTQYF. In DNA, the CDR3 is TGTGCCAGCGTGGTGACTAGCGGGATCACAGATACGCAGTATTTT.

Turning to this clone: Additional DNA sequences in this sample encode the identical CDR3. The rearrangement joins TRBV5-1 to TRBJ1-2, with 8 bases that match TRBD1. This CDR3 comprises 14 residues. The V segment lost 4 bases and the J segment 2 bases; nucleotides outside the gene matches: 4. Germline V gene sequence: CDR1 SGHRS, CDR2 YFSETQ. CDR3 sequence reads: CASSPGQANYGYTF. Written as DNA, the CDR3 is TGCGCCAGCAGCCCGGGACAGGCCAACTATGGCTACACCTTC.